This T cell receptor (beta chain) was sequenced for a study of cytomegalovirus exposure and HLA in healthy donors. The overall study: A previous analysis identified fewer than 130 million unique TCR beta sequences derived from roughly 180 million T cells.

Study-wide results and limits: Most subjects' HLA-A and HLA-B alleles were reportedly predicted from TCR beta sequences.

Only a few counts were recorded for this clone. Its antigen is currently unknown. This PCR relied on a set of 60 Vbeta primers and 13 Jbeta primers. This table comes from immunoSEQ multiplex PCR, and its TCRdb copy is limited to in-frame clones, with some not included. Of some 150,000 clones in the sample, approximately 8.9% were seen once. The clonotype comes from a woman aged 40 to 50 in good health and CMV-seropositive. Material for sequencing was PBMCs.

This chain's CDR3 is CASSGQRTGELFF. The CDR3 DNA reads TGTGCCAGCAGTGGACAGCGAACCGGGGAGCTGTTTTTT. The V gene is TRBV6-1, the J gene TRBJ2-2; D is possibly TRBD1 (5 bases). Trimming took off 4 bases at V and 5 bases at J, with 8 bases between the two ends. Germline V gene sequence: CDR1 MNHNS, CDR2 SASEGT. The CDR3 loop spans 13 amino acids.